The sequence of this TCR beta chain was determined in a study of identical twins. TCRdb analysed the 5' RACE reads with MiXCR anew, one entry per CDR3 protein. The sample has hundreds of thousands of distinct CDR3 sequences; 7% are singletons. V dropped 2 bases and J dropped 1 base, with 11 bases sitting between them. The CDR3 has 16 amino acids. This clonotype was seen at least ten times. The same specimen was also included in a second study, on yellow fever vaccine responses in identical twins.

The V call is TRBV12-3 or TRBV12-4, the J call TRBJ2-2; D remains unclear. This receptor was taken from a young woman in good health. The material sequenced was memory (CD45RO+) T cells sorted from blood. DNA of the CDR3: TGTGCCAGCAGTTTAAACCCCCACAGGAACACCGGGGAGCTGTTTTTT. Its protein product is CASSLNPHRNTGELFF.